The clone carrying this T cell receptor beta chain was seen more than once but under ten times. What it recognizes is unknown. The data were taken from a study of beta chain features in type 1 diabetes. Regarding the study as a whole: For TCRB rearrangement, an influence of HLA type remained unresolved here.

Since all of the isolated RNA was reverse transcribed, expressed TCRB transcripts were what got sequenced. Samples of naive, central memory and regulatory T cells yielded a mean of approximately 3.9 million reads. Sequenced by immunoSEQ multiplex PCR; TCRdb stores in-frame clones only, minus some. The table includes under 150,000 clones, less than 8.5% detected once. The clonotype was recovered from a woman aged 25 to 45 in good health. The sequencing input was central memory CD4+ T cells from blood.

The CDR3 loop is CASSSKQGLVADTQYF. The CDR3 DNA sequence: TGTGCCAGCAGCTCTAAACAGGGGTTGGTCGCAGATACGCAGTATTTT. This chain links TRBV11-1 with TRBJ2-3; 7 positions agree with TRBD1. V lost 4 bases, J lost 4 bases, and 11 bases stayed unmatched. The germline CDR1 and CDR2 sequences are SGHAT and FQDESV (reference sequence). This CDR3 is 16 amino acids long.